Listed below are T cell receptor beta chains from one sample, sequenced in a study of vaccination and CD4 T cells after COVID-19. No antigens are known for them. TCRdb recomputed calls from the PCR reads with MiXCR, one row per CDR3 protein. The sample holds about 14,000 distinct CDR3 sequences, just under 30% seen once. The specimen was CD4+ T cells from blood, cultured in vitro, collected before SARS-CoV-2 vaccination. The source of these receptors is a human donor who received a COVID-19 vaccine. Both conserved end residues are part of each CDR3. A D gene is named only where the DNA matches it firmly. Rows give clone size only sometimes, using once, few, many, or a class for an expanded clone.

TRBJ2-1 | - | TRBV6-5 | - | CASSYSMWGGGGNEQFF | TGTGCCAGCAGTTACTCAATGTGGGGAGGGGGGGGCAATGAGCAGTTCTTC
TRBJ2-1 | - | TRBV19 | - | CASSQRPTDPLSSYNEQFF | TGTGCCAGTAGTCAGAGACCGACGGACCCACTAAGCTCCTACAATGAGCAGTTCTTC
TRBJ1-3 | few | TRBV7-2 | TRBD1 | CASSLGPTGAGNTIYF | TGTGCCAGCAGCCTAGGACCGACAGGGGCTGGAAACACCATATATTTT
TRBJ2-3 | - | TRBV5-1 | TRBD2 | CASSAWTSEYTDTQYF | TGCGCCAGCAGCGCCTGGACTAGCGAGTACACAGATACGCAGTATTTT
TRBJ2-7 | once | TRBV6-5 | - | CASSYGVGTYEQYF | TGTGCCAGCAGTTACGGGGTCGGCACCTACGAGCAGTACTTC
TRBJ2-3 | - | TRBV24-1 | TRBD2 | CATSDLPSGGAKDPYVDTQYF | TGTGCCACCAGTGATTTGCCCAGCGGGGGGGCCAAGGACCCCTATGTCGATACGCAGTATTTT
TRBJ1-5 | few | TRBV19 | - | CASSIAGGEGQPQHF | TGTGCCAGTAGTATAGCGGGGGGGGAGGGTCAGCCCCAGCATTTT
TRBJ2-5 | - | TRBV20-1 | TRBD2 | CSAGLGLAGDQETQYF | TGCAGTGCCGGCTTGGGCCTAGCGGGAGACCAAGAGACCCAGTACTTC
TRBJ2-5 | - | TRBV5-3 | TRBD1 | CARSLGTGGSKTQYF | TGTGCCAGAAGCTTAGGGACAGGGGGCTCGAAGACCCAGTACTTC
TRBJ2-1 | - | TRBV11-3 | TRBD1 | CASSPRDSPYNEQFF | TGTGCCAGCAGCCCAAGGGACAGTCCCTACAATGAGCAGTTCTTC
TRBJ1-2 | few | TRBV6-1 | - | CASSGRRDGYTF | TGTGCCAGCAGTGGACGGAGGGATGGCTACACCTTC
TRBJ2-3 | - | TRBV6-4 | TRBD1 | CASRTPVGTGNPDTQYF | TGTGCCAGCCGGACGCCGGTCGGGACAGGGAACCCAGATACGCAGTATTTT
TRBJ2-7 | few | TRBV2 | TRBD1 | CASSADRGDYEQYF | TGTGCCAGCAGTGCGGACAGGGGGGATTACGAGCAGTACTTC